The clone carrying this T cell receptor (beta chain) was detected a few times. The data stem from a study of radiotherapy plus CTLA-4 blockade in lung cancer. The CDR3 consists of 14 residues. Per the germline V gene, CDR1 is SEHNR and CDR2 is FQNEAQ (reference sequence). With 1 base removed from V and 9 bases from J, the gap between germline ends came to 13 bases. Generated by immunoSEQ multiplex PCR, the TCRdb table keeps only in-frame clones and is missing some. The sample includes tens of thousands of clones, 60% to 85% of them seen just once. The specimen was peripheral blood, collected from a patient treated with radiotherapy plus ipilimumab. The sequence was obtained from a human donor with non-small cell lung cancer who had a partial response to radiotherapy plus ipilimumab. Some clones in this sample may be carry-over from other donors' samples. The chain joins TRBV7-9 to TRBJ1-5, with D unclear. The CDR3 region has the DNA TGTGCCAGCAGCTTAGGCTCCCCAGCGGGGCCCCAGCATTTT. Protein product: CASSLGSPAGPQHF.